The sequence of this T cell receptor beta chain was determined in a study of blood T cell repertoires in COVID-19. CDR1 is SGHTA and CDR2 is FQGTGA in the germline V gene. The CDR3 is 15 residues long. V trimming: 4 bases; J trimming: 6 bases; junction bases outside the gene matches: 5. As originally analysed: Estimates of nucleated cell counts were drawn from the amplification of reference gene primers. Data came from immunoSEQ multiplex PCR; TCRdb stores just in-frame clones and leaves some out. V and J calls plus clone size are reproduced from that table; the DNA served to infer D and trimming. The sample holds 90,000 or so clones; roughly nine tenths are singletons and the top ten take around 18%. Seattle patients were enrolled while actively infected and followed longitudinally.

This chain joins TRBV7-3 and TRBJ2-1; 11 nucleotides align to TRBD2. The clonotype was recovered from a woman aged 55-70 years with COVID-19, enrolled during active disease. Sequences were obtained from peripheral blood. CDR3 loop: CASSYSGGAPNEQFF. CDR3 coding DNA: TGTGCCAGCAGCTATAGCGGGGGGGCTCCCAATGAGCAGTTCTTC.